These T cell receptor beta chains were read from a single sample in a study of monozygotic twins with inflammatory bowel disease. Each CDR3 protein gets one entry in TCRdb, which reprocessed the 5' RACE reads and gives no DNA. The table counts about 300,000 distinct CDR3 sequences; approximately 5.4% lies in the top ten. Sequencing used blood. The receptors were gathered from a human donor with ulcerative colitis or Crohn's disease, or a healthy co-twin of an affected twin (not recorded which). CDR3s include the opening cysteine and the closing phenylalanine or tryptophan. Clone size is given for some rows only: seen once, a few or many times, or a class if the clone is expanded.

TRBJ2-3	TRBV30	.	CAWSAISINTDTQYF
TRBJ2-7	TRBV6-2/TRBV6-3	.	CATIREIPTYEQYF
TRBJ2-5	TRBV6-6	.	CASSQPRETQYF
TRBJ1-5	TRBV5-1	.	CASSLDGNQPQHF
TRBJ1-3	TRBV3-1	.	CASSQDRKAGNTIYF
TRBJ2-2	TRBV7-9	.	CASSFTTGTGNTGELFF
TRBJ1-4	TRBV9	.	CASSVGGLKAGEKLFF
TRBJ2-5	TRBV5-6	.	CASSFYGGVVKETQYF
TRBJ2-7	TRBV5-1	.	CASRGQGSSYEQYF
TRBJ2-1	TRBV28	.	CASSLSTSGRAFEQFF
TRBJ1-5	TRBV12-3/TRBV12-4	.	CASSWGDNQPQHF
TRBJ2-7	TRBV7-2	.	CASSFSRDSYEQYF
TRBJ2-3	TRBV18	.	CASSPQGRGRTDTQYF
TRBJ2-1	TRBV7-8	.	CASSPGQSYNEQFF
TRBJ1-5	TRBV7-9	.	CASSSFGPQHF
TRBJ2-3	TRBV6-5	.	CASSYREGLDTQYF
TRBJ1-5	TRBV18	.	CASSHDSLNQPQHF
TRBJ2-2	TRBV12-5	medium-sized	CASGLRGLMDTGELFF
TRBJ2-3	TRBV7-2	.	CASSLGQGRPTDTQYF
TRBJ2-1	TRBV3-1	.	CASSRPAGGYNEQFF
TRBJ2-3	TRBV6-1	.	CASRLSTGAGRTDTQYF
TRBJ2-1	TRBV10-3	.	CAISPTGNEQFF